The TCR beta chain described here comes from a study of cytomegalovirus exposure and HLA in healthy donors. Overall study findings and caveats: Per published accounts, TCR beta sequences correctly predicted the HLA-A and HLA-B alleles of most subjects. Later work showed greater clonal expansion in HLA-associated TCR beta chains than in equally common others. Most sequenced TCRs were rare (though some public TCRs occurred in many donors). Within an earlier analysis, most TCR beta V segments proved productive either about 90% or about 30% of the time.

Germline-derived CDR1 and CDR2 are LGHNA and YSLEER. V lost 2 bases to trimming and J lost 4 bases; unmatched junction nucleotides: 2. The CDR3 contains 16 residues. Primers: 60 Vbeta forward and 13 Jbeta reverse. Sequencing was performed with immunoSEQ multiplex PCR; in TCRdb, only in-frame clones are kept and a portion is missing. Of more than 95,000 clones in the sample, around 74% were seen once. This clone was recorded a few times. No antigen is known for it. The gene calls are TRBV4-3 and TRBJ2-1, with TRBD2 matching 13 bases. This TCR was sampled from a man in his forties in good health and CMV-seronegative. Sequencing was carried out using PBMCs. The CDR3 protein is CASSQMTSGGYNEQFF. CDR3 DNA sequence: TGCGCCAGCAGCCAAATGACTAGCGGGGGGTACAATGAGCAGTTCTTC.